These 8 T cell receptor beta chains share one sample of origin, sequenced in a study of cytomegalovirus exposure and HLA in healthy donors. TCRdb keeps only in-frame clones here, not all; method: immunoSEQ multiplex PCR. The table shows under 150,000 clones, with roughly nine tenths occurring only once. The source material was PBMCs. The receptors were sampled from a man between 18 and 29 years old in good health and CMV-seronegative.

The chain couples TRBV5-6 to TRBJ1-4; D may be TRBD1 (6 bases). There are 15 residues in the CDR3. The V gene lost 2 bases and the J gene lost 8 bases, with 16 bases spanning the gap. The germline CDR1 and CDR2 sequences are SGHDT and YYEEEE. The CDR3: CASSFQGSRGEKLFF. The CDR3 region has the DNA TGTGCCAGCAGCTTCCAGGGGAGCAGGGGCGAAAAACTGTTTTTT.

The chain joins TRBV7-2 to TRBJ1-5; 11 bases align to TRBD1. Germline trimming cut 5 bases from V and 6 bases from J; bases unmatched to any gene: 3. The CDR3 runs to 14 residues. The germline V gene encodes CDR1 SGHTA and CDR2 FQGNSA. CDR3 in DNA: TGTGCCAGCAGCCGGACAGGGGGCGTTCAGCCCCAGCATTTT. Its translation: CASSRTGGVQPQHF. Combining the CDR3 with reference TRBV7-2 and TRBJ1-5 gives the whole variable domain GAGVSQSPSNKVTEKGKDVELRCDPISGHTALYWYRQSLGQGLEFLIYFQGNSAPDKSGLPSDRFSAERTGGSVSTLTIQRTQQEDSAVYLCASSRTGGVQPQHFGDGTRLSIL.

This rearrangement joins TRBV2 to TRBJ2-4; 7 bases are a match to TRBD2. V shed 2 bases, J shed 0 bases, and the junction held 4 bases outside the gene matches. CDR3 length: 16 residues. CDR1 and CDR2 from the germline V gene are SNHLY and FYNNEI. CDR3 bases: TGTGCCAGCAGTGAATTGGGGGGGTTAGCCAAAAACATTCAGTACTTC. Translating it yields CASSELGGLAKNIQYF.

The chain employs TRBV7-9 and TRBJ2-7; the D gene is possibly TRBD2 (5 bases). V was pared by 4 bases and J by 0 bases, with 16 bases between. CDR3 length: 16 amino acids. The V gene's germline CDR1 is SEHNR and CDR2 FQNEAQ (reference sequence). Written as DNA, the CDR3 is TGTGCCAGCAGCTGGCCCCGGGGTACCAACTCCTACGAGCAGTACTTC. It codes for CASSWPRGTNSYEQYF.

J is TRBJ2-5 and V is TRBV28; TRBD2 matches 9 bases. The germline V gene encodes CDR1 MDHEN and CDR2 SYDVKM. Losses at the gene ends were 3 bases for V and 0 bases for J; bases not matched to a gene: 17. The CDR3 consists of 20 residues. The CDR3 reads CASSFPLRASGAMYQETQYF. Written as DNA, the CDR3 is TGTGCCAGCAGTTTCCCCCTCCGGGCTAGCGGGGCGATGTACCAAGAGACCCAGTACTTC.

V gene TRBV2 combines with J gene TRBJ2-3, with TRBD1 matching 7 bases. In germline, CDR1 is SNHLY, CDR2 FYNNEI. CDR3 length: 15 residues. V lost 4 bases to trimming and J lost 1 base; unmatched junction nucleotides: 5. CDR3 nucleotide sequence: TGTGCCAGCAGTGTCACCGGGACAGGCACAGATACGCAGTATTTT. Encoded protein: CASSVTGTGTDTQYF.

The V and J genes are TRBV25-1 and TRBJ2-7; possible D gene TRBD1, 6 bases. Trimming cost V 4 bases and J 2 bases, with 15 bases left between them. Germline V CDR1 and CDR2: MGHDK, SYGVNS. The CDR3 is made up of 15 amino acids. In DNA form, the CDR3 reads TGTGCCAGCAGTGCAACAGGGAAGGCGGCCTACGAGCAGTACTTC. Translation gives CASSATGKAAYEQYF.

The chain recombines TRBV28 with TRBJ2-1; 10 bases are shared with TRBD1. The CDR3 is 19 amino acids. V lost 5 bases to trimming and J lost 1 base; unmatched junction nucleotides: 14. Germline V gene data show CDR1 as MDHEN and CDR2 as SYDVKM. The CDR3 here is CASSTDPGGGQGSYNEQFF. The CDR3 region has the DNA TGTGCCAGCAGTACCGATCCGGGAGGGGGACAGGGGTCCTACAATGAGCAGTTCTTC.